The next 14 T cell receptor beta chains were all read from a single sample in a study of control samples from healthy donors and cancer patients. Measured with immunoSEQ multiplex PCR; TCRdb has only the in-frame clones, and not every one. This table holds about 45,000 clones, around 75% found once. Source material: formalin-fixed, paraffin-embedded tissue. The receptor source for this set is a male donor with melanoma.

The chain employs TRBV9 and TRBJ1-3; possibly TRBD1 for D (5 bases). Germline CDR1 SGDLS, CDR2 YYNGEE. The CDR3 has 18 residues. V lost 0 bases, J lost 0 bases, and 16 bases lay in between. CDR3 DNA: TGTGCCAGCAGCGTAGGTCTTGTGGGGGGACTCTCTGGAAACACCATATATTTT. Translation gives CASSVGLVGGLSGNTIYF.

The chain has TRBV27 and TRBJ2-7, with TRBD2 as a possible D gene (6 bases). The ends were cut back, 3 bases at V and 4 bases at J, with 13 bases in the middle. The CDR3 is made up of 14 amino acids. Germline loops: CDR1 MNHEY, CDR2 SMNVEV (reference sequence). Here the CDR3 reads CASSFMRGPYEQYF. The CDR3 DNA reads as TGTGCCAGCAGTTTCATGCGGGGACCGTACGAGCAGTACTTC.

Only a few counts were recorded for this clone. The chain combines TRBV6-5 with TRBJ2-7; the D gene could be TRBD1 or TRBD2 (5 bases each). The CDR3 has 15 residues. Germline assignment: CDR1 MNHEY and CDR2 SVGAGI. V gave up 6 bases and J gave up 1 base, with 16 bases separating them. The CDR3 reads CASSPIGTGSYEQYF. The CDR3 DNA reads as TGTGCCAGCAGCCCGATTGGGACGGGGTCCTACGAGCAGTACTTC.

The gene calls are TRBV19 and TRBJ1-1; unclear D gene. Trimming took off 4 bases at V and 5 bases at J, with 8 bases between the two ends. The germline gives CDR1 LNHDA, CDR2 SQIVND (reference sequence). The CDR3 runs 12 residues. The CDR3 DNA reads as TGTGCCAGTAGTAGCCCGGGAACTGAAGCTTTCTTT. It yields the protein CASSSPGTEAFF.

This clone was detected a few times. V is TRBV7-2 and J is TRBJ2-1; the D call may be TRBD1 or TRBD2 (5 bases each). V was clipped by 1 base and J by 12 bases, with 16 bases between them. CDR3 length: 14 amino acids. Per the germline V gene, CDR1 is SGHTA and CDR2 is FQGNSA. CDR3: CASSLGGSGQGQFF. DNA of the CDR3: TGTGCCAGCAGCTTAGGAGGCTCGGGGCAGGGGCAGTTCTTC.

V and J are TRBV5-4 and TRBJ2-3; D may be TRBD2 (6 bases). The ends were cut back, 0 bases at V and 1 base at J, with 9 bases in the middle. CDR1 is SGHNT and CDR2 is YYREEE in the germline V gene (reference sequence). The CDR3 length is 15 residues. The CDR3 loop reads CASSLGGVGTDTQYF. The CDR3 DNA is TGTGCCAGCAGCTTGGGCGGGGTTGGCACAGATACGCAGTATTTT.

This chain uses TRBV2 with TRBJ2-7, with TRBD2 identical over 10 bases. The CDR3 is 13 residues long. V was pared by 8 bases and J by 7 bases, with 8 bases of the junction left unmatched. The germline V gene has CDR1 SNHLY and CDR2 FYNNEI. CDR3 in amino acids: CASSSGSGGEQYF. In DNA, the CDR3 is TGTGCCAGCTCTAGCGGGAGCGGTGGAGAGCAGTACTTC.

On this clone itself: A far larger clone is only one base removed, so a read error is likely. V gene TRBV28 combines with J gene TRBJ2-5, with D perhaps TRBD2 (7 bases). Trimming took 7 bases from V and 1 from J, leaving 16 bases between them. Germline CDR1 MDHEN, CDR2 SYDVKM. The CDR3 sequence is 15 residues long. The CDR3 nucleotides read TGTGCCAGCATCCGCGGGGAGGGGGTCCAAGAGACCCAGTACTTC. Amino acids: CASIRGEGVQETQYF.

Only one count was recorded for this clone. The rearrangement links TRBV19 to TRBJ1-2, with 8 bases fitting TRBD1. The CDR3 contains 14 residues. Trimming at V came to 6 bases and at J to 7 bases, leaving 10 bases not matched to a gene. Germline CDR1 reads LNHDA; CDR2 reads SQIVND (reference sequence). The CDR3 region has the DNA TGTGCCAGTAGCTGGACAGGGCAGTGGAGTGGCTACACCTTC. It specifies CASSWTGQWSGYTF.

The CDR3 sequence is CASSEPPSGRDEQFF. The DNA for the CDR3 is TGTGCCAGCAGTGAACCCCCTAGCGGGAGGGATGAGCAGTTCTTC. The chain uses TRBV6-1 and TRBJ2-1; 12 nucleotides agree with TRBD2. J was trimmed by 8 bases and V by 2 bases; bases with no gene match: 4. Germline assignment: CDR1 MNHNS and CDR2 SASEGT. CDR3 length: 15 residues.

This clone is a singleton in its sample. V gene TRBV19 combines with J gene TRBJ2-3; TRBD1 aligns across 7 bases. The ends lost 4 bases at V and 0 bases at J; junction bases unmatched: 1. The germline CDR1 and CDR2 sequences are LNHDA and SQIVND (reference sequence). The CDR3 extends over 14 amino acids. The CDR3 DNA reads as TGTGCCAGTAGTACGGGACAGAGCACAGATACGCAGTATTTT. This codes for CASSTGQSTDTQYF.

V and J are TRBV28 and TRBJ2-1, with a possible D match to TRBD2 (6 bases). The germline gives CDR1 MDHEN, CDR2 SYDVKM. The CDR3 runs to 12 residues. The V and J ends lost 7 bases and 6 bases respectively, with 10 bases between them. DNA for the CDR3: TGTGCCAGCACCACGACTAGCAATGAGCAGTTCTTC. It translates to CASTTTSNEQFF.

In regard to this clone: One end of the junction is discordant with germline, which a read error may explain. CDR3: CASSPHLAGAPRDF. CDR3 nucleotide sequence: TGTGCCAGCAGCCCTCATTTAGCGGGGGCCCCGCGGGACTTC. This chain joins TRBV28 and TRBJ2-5, with 9 nucleotides matching TRBD2. Looked up from germline, CDR1 is MDHEN and CDR2 is SYDVKM. CDR3 length equals 14 residues.

V and J are TRBV29-1 and TRBJ2-1; D perhaps matches TRBD1 (6 bases). Trimming left V 0 bases short and J 7 bases short, with 22 bases between. The V gene's germline CDR1 is SQVTM and CDR2 ANQGSEA. There are 17 residues in the CDR3. The CDR3 loop reads CSVEDSEGVHPLNEQFF. DNA of the CDR3: TGCAGCGTTGAAGATAGTGAGGGGGTGCACCCTCTTAATGAGCAGTTCTTC.